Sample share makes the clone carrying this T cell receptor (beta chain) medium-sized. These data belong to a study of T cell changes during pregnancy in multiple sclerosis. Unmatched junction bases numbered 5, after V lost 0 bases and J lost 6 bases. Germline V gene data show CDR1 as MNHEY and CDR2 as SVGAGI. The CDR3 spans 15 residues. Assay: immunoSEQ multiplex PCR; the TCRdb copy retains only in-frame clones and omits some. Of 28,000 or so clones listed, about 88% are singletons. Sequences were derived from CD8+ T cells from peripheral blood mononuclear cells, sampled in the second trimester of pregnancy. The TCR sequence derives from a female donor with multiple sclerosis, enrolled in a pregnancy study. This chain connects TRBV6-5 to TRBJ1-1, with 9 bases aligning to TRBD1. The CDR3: CASSYSVGQGAEAFF. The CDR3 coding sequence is TGTGCCAGCAGTTACTCGGTGGGACAGGGAGCTGAAGCTTTCTTT.